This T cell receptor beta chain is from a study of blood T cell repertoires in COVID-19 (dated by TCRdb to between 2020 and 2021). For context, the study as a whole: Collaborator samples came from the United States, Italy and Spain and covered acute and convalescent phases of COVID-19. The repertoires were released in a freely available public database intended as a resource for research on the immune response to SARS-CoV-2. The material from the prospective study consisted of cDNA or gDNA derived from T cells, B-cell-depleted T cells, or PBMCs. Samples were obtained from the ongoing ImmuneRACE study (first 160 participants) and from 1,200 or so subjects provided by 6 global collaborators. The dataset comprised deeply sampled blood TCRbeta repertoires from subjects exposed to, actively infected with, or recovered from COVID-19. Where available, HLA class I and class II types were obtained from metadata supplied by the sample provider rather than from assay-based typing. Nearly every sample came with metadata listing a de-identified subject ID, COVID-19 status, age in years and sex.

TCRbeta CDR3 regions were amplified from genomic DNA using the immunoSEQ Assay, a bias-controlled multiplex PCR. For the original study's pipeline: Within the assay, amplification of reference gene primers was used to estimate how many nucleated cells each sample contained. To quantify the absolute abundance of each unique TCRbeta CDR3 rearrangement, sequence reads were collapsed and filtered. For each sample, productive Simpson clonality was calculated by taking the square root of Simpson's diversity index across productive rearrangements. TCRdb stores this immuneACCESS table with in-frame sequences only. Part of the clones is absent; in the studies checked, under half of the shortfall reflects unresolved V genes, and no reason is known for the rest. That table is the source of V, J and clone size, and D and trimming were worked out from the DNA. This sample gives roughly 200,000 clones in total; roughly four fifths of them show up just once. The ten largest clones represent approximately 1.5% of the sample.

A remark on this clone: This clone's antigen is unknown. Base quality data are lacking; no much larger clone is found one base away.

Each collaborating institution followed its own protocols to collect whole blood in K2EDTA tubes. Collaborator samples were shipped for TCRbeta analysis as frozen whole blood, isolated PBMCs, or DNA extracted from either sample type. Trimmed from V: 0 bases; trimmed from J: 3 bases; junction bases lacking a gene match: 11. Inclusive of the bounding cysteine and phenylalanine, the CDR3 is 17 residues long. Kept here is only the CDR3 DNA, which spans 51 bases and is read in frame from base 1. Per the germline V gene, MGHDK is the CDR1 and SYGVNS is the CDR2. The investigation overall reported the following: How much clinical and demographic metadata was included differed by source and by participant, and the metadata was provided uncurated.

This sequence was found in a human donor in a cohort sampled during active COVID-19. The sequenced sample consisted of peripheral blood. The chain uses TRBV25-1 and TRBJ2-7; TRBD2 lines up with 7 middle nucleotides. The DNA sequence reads TGTGCCAGCAGTGAATATTATGGGGGGGGAGGGGACTACGAGCAGTACTTC. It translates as CASSEYYGGGGDYEQYF.